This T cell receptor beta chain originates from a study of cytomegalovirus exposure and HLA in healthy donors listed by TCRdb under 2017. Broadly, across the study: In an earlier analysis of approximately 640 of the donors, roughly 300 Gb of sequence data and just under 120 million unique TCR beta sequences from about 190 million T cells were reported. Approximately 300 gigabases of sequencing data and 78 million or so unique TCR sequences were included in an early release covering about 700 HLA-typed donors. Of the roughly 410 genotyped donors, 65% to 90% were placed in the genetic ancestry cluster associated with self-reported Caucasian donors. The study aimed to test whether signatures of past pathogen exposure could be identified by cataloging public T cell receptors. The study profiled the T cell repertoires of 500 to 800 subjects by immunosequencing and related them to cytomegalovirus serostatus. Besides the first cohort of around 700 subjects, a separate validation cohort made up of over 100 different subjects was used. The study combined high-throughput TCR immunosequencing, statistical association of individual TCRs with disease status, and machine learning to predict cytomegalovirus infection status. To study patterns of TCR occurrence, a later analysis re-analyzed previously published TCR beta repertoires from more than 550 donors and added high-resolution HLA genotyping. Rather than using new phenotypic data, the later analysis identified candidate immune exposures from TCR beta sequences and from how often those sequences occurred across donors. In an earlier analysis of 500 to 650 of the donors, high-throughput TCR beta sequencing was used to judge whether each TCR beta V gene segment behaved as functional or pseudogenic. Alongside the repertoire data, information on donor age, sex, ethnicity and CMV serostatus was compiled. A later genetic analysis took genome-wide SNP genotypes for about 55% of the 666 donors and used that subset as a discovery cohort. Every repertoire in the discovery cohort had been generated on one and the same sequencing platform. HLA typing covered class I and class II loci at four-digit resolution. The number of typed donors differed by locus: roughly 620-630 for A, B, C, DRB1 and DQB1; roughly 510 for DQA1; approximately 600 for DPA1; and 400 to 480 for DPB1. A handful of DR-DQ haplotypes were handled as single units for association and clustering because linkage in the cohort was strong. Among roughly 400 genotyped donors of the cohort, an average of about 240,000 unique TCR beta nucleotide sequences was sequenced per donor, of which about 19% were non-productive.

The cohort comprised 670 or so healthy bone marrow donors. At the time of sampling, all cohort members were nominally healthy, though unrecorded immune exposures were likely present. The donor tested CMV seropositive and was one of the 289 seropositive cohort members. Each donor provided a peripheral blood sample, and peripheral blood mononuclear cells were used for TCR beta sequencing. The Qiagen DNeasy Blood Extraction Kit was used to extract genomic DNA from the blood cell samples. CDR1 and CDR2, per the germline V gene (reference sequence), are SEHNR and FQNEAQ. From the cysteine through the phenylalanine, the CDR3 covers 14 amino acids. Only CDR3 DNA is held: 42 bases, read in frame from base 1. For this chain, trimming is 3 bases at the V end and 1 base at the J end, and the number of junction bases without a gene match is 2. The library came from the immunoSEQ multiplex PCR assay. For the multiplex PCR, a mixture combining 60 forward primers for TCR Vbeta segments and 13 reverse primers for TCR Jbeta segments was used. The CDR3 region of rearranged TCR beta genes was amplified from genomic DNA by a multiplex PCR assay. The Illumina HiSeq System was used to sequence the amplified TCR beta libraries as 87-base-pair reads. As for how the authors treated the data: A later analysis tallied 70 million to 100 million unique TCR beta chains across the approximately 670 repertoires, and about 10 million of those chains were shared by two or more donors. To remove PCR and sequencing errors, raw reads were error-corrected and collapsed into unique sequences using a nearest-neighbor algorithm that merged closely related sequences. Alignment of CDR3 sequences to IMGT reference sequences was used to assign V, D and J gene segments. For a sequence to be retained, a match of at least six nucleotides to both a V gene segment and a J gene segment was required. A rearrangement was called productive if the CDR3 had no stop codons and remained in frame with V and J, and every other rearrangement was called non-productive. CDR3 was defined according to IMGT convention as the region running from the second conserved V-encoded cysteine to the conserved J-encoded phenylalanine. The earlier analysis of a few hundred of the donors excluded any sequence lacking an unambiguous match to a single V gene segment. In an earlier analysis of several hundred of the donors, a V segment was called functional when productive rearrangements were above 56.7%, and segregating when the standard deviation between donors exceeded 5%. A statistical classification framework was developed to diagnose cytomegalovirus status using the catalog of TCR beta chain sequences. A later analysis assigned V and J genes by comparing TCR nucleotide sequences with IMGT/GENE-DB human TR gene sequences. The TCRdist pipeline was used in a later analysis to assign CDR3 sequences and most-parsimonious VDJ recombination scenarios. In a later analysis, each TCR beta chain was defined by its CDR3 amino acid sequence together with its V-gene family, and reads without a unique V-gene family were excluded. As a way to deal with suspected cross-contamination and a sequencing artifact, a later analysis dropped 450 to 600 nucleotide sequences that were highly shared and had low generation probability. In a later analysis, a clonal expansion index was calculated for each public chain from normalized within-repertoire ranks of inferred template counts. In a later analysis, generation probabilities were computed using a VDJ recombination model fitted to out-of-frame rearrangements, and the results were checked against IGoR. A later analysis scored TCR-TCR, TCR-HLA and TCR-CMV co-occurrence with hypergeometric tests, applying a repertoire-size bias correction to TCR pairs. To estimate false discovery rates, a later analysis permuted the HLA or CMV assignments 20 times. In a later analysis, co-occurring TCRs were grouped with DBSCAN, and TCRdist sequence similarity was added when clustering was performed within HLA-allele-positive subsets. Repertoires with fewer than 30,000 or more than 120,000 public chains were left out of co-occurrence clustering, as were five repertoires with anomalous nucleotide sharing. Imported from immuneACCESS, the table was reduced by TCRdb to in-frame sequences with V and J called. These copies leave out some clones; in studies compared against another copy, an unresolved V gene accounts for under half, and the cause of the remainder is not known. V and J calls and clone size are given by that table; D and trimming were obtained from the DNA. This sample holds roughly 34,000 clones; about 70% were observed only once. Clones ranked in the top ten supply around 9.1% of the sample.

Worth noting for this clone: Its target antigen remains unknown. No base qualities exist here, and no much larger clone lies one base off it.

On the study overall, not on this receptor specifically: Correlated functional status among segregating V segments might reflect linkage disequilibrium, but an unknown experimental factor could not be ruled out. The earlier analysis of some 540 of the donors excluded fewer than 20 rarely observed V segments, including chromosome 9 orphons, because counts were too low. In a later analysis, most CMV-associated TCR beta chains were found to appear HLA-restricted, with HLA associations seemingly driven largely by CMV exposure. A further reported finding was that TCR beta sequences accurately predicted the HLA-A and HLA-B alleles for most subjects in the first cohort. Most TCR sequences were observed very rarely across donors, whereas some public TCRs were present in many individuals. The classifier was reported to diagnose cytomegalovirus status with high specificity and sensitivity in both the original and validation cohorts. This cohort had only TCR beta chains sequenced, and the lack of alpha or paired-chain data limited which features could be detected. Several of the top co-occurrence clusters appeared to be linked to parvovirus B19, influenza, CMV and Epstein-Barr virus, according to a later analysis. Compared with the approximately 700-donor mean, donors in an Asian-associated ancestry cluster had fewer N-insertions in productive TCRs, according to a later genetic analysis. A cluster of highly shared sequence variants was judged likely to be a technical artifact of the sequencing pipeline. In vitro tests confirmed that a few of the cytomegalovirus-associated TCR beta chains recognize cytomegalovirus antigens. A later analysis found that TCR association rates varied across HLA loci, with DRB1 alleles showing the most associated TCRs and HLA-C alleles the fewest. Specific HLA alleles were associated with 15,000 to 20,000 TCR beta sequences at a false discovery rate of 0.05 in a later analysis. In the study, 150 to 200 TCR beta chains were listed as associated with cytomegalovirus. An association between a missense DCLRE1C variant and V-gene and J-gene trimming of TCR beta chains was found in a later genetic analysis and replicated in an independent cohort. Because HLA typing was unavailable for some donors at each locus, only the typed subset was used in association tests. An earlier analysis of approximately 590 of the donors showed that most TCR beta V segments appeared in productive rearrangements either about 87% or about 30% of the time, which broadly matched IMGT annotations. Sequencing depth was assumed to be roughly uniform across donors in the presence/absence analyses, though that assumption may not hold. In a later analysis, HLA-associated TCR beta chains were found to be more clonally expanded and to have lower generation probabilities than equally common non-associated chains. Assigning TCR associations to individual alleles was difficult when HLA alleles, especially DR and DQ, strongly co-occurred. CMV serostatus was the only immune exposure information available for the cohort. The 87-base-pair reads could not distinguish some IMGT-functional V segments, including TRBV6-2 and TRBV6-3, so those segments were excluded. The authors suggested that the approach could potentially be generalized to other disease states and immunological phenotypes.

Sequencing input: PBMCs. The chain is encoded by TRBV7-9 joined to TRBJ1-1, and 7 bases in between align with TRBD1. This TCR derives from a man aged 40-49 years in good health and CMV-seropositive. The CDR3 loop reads CASSFRTGNTEAFF. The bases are TGTGCCAGCAGCTTCCGGACAGGGAACACTGAAGCTTTCTTT.